Listed below are T cell receptor beta chains from one sample, sequenced in a study of cytomegalovirus exposure and HLA in healthy donors. The protocol was immunoSEQ multiplex PCR, while the TCRdb copy is restricted to in-frame clones and leaves out a portion. The sample spans some 83,000 clones; the ten largest clones claim around 1.1%. The sequencing input was PBMCs. The receptors come from a woman aged 25-40 years in good health and CMV-seronegative. The CDR3 runs from the conserved cysteine through the conserved F or W. A D gene is named only where the DNA matches it firmly.

>TRBJ2-1|TRBD1|TRBV27
TGTGCCAGCAGGCGGGACAGGGTTCCGAATGAGCAGTTCTTC
CASRRDRVPNEQFF
>TRBJ1-4|TRBD1|TRBV5-1
TGCGCCAGCAGCTTGGTGACAGGGGCTAATGAAAAACTGTTTTTT
CASSLVTGANEKLFF
>TRBJ2-7|TRBD2|TRBV7-2
TGTGCCAGCAGCTCTAGCGGGGGGGCCGGGTACGAGCAGTACTTC
CASSSSGGAGYEQYF
>TRBJ2-7|TRBD1|TRBV5-1
TGCGCCAGCAGCCCCTACCAGGGGGACGAGCAGTACTTC
CASSPYQGDEQYF
>TRBJ1-1|.|TRBV18
TGTGCCAGCTCACCGGCAGGGCGGAACACTGAAGCTTTCTTT
CASSPAGRNTEAFF
>TRBJ2-7|TRBD1|TRBV7-6
TGTGCCAGCAGCTTCGGACAGGGACCTTCCTACGAGCAGTACTTC
CASSFGQGPSYEQYF
>TRBJ1-1|.|TRBV14
TGTGCCAGCAGCCAAGGTGGGCGGGCTGAAGCTTTCTTT
CASSQGGRAEAFF
>TRBJ2-7|.|TRBV6-6
TGTGCCAGCAGTTATTCTTTTAGCTCCTACGAGCAGTACTTC
CASSYSFSSYEQYF
>TRBJ2-1|TRBD2|TRBV30
TGTGCCTGGAGTGTACCGGGACTAGCAACCGGTGAGCAGTTCTTC
CAWSVPGLATGEQFF
>TRBJ1-6|.|TRBV11-2
TGTGCCAGCAGGGTAGTTGCAGGTCCTAATTCACCCCTCCACTTT
CASRVVAGPNSPLHF
>TRBJ2-1|TRBD2|TRBV9
TGTGCCAGCAGCGTAGGCCTAGCGGGAGCCTACAATGAGCAGTTCTTC
CASSVGLAGAYNEQFF
>TRBJ1-1|.|TRBV29-1
TGCAGCGTTGTAAAGGAGCCGGACAGTCGAGCTTTCTTT
CSVVKEPDSRAFF
>TRBJ2-2|TRBD1|TRBV29-1
TGCAGCGTTGGATCCCGACAGGGCGGGGAGCTGTTTTTT
CSVGSRQGGELFF
>TRBJ1-2|TRBD1|TRBV19
TGTGCCAGTAGTATTAGCCTCGTAATTCGGACAGGGAAGGGCTACACCTTC
CASSISLVIRTGKGYTF
>TRBJ1-1|.|TRBV30
TGTGCCGTGACGCGACAGGTGAACACTGAAGATTTCTTT
CAVTRQVNTEDFF
>TRBJ2-7|.|TRBV5-6
TGTGCCAGCAGCTTGACAGGGCACGAGCAGTACTTC
CASSLTGHEQYF
>TRBJ2-5|TRBD2|TRBV15
TGTGCCACCAGCAGAGGAACTAGCGGGTCAGTGGGGACCCAGTACTTC
CATSRGTSGSVGTQYF
>TRBJ2-6|TRBD2|TRBV7-9
TGTGCCAGCAGCGTGGGACTAGCGGGAGGAACTGGGGCCAACGTCCTGACTTTC
CASSVGLAGGTGANVLTF
>TRBJ1-5|.|TRBV13
TGTGCCAGCAGCTTAGCTGGCGGGGGGAAGGATCAGCCCCAGCATTTT
CASSLAGGGKDQPQHF
>TRBJ2-7|.|TRBV7-8
TGTGCCAGCAGCTTGGACTTTGGTGGCTACGAGCAGTACTTC
CASSLDFGGYEQYF
>TRBJ2-5|TRBD2|TRBV6-1
TGTGCCAGCAGTGAAAGTGTGGCTAGCGGGGTACAAGAGACCCAGTACTTC
CASSESVASGVQETQYF
>TRBJ1-5|TRBD1|TRBV6-5
TGTGCCAGCAGTCGACAGGGGACGGGCAATCAGCCCCAGCATTTT
CASSRQGTGNQPQHF
>TRBJ1-2|.|TRBV19
TGTGCCAGTAACGACAGGAACTATGGCTACACCTTC
CASNDRNYGYTF
>TRBJ1-1|.|TRBV18
TGTGCCAGCTCCACCAGCGGGGGAAACACTGAAGCTTTCTTT
CASSTSGGNTEAFF
>TRBJ2-7|TRBD1|TRBV7-8
TGTGCCAGCAGCTTAGATGGGACAGGGGTATTCGAGCAGTACTTC
CASSLDGTGVFEQYF
>TRBJ1-3|.|TRBV15
TGTGCCACCTGGGGGGAAAGTGACTCTGGAAACACCATATATTTT
CATWGESDSGNTIYF
>TRBJ2-1|TRBD2|TRBV7-9
TGTGCCAGTCGACTAGCGACGAACTACAATGAGCAGTTCTTC
CASRLATNYNEQFF
>TRBJ2-2|TRBD1|TRBV5-1
TGCGCCAGCAGCCCAAGGGACAGGGGGATCACCGGGGAGCTGTTTTTT
CASSPRDRGITGELFF
>TRBJ1-2|.|TRBV6-5
TGTGCCAGCAGTTATGGGATAGGGGAATATGGCTACACCTTC
CASSYGIGEYGYTF
>TRBJ1-3|.|TRBV30
TGTGCCTCGAGTTGGGGCGCCCAAACATATTTT
CASSWGAQTYF
>TRBJ1-1|.|TRBV5-6
TGTGCCAGCAGCCTGGACCCGGGGACTGAAGCTTTCTTT
CASSLDPGTEAFF